This T cell receptor (beta chain) was retrieved from a study of T-cell memory formation after mild COVID-19. J gave up 0 bases and V 5 bases, and 9 bases lay outside the gene matches. This CDR3 contains 17 residues. TCRdb reanalysed the 5' RACE reads using MiXCR and keeps one entry per CDR3 protein. Of 300,000 to 400,000 distinct CDR3 sequences listed, 25% to 30% are singletons. The chain recombines TRBV12-3 or TRBV12-4 with TRBJ1-3, with 8 bases that match TRBD1. Sequencing input: PBMCs or a T cell subset sorted from them (not recorded which). This TCR derives from an adult woman who had mild COVID-19 (a few samples of this study predate the infection). Cell type and time point are not known. The CDR3 spells CASSPRTGTSSGNTIYF. CDR3 in DNA: TGTGCCAGCAGTCCCCGGACAGGGACGAGCTCTGGAAACACCATATATTTT.